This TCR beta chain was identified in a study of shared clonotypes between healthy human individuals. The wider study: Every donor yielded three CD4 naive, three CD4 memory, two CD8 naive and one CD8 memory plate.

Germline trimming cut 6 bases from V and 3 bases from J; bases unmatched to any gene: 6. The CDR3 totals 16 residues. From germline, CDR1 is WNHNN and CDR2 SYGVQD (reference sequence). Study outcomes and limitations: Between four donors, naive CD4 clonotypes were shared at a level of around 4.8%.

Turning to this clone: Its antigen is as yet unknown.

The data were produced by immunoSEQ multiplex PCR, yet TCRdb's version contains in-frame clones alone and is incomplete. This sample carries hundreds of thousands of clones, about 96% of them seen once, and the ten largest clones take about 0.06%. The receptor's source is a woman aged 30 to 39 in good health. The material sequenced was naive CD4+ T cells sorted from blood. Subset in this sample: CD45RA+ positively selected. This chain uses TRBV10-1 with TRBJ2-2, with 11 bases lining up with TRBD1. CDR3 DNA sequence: TGCGCCAGCAGCGCAGGACAGGGGGCTTACACCGGGGAGCTGTTTTTT. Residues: CASSAGQGAYTGELFF.